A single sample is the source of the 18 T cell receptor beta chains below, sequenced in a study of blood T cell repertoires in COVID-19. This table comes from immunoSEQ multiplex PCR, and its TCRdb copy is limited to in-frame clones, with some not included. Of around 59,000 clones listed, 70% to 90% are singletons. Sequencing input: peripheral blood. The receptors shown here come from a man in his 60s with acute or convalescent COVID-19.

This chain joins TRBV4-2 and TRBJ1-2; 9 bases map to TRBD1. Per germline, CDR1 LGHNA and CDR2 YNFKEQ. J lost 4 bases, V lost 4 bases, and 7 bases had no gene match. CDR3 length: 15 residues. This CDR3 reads CASSPMGQGSYGYTF. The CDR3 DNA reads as TGTGCCAGCAGCCCCATGGGACAGGGTTCCTATGGCTACACCTTC.

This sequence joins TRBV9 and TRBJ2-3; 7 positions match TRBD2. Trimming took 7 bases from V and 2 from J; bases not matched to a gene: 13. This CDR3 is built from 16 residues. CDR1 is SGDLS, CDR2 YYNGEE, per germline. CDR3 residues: CASSDQGGTLTDTQYF. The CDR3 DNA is TGTGCCAGCTCCGACCAGGGAGGGACTCTCACAGATACGCAGTATTTT.

CDR3 bases: TGCGCCAGCAGCTCTATGACAGGTTCGAACACCGGGGAGCTGTTTTTT. Its protein is CASSSMTGSNTGELFF. This rearrangement joins TRBV5-1 to TRBJ2-2; a possible D gene is TRBD1 (6 bases). The V gene's germline CDR1 is SGHRS and CDR2 YFSETQ. The CDR3 loop spans 16 amino acids. Between the trimmed V and J ends, which lost 3 bases and 0 bases, there was a span of 12 bases.

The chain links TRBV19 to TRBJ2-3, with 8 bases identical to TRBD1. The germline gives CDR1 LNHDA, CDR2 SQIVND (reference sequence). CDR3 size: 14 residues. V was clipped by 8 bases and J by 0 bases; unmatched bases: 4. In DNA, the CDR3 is TGTGCCAGTCGTCGGACAGGGAGCACAGATACGCAGTATTTT. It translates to CASRRTGSTDTQYF.

CDR3 in DNA: TGTGCCAGCAGCTTACAGGGTTCGCCAGAGACCCAGTACTTC. Protein: CASSLQGSPETQYF. The genes are TRBV11-3 and TRBJ2-5, with a tentative D call TRBD1 (5 bases). Trimming cost V 2 bases and J 4 bases, with 11 bases left between them. This CDR3 contains 14 residues. In germline, CDR1 is SGHNT, CDR2 YENEEA.

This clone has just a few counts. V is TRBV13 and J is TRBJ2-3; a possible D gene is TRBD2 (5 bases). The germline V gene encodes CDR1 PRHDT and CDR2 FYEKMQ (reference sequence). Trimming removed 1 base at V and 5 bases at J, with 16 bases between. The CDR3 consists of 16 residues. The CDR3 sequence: CASSLDRLPEGDTQYF. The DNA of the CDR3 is TGTGCCAGCAGCTTAGACCGACTCCCCGAGGGAGATACGCAGTATTTT.

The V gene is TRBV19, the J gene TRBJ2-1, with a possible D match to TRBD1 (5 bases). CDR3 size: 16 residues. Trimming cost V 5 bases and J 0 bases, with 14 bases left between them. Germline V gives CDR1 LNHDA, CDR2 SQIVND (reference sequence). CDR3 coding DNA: TGTGCCAGTAGTTTCCCCACAGGCAGCTCCTACAATGAGCAGTTCTTC. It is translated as CASSFPTGSSYNEQFF.

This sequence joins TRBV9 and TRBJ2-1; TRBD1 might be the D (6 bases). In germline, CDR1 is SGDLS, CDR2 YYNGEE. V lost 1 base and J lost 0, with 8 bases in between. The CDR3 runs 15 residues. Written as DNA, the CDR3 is TGTGCCAGCAGCGTAACAGGGAGCTCCTACAATGAGCAGTTCTTC. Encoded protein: CASSVTGSSYNEQFF.

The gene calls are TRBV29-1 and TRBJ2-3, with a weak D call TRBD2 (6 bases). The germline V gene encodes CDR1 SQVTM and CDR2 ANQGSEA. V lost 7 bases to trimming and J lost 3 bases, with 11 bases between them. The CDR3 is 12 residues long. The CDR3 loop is CSGRGVTDTQYF. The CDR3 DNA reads TGCAGCGGGAGGGGTGTGACAGATACGCAGTATTTT.

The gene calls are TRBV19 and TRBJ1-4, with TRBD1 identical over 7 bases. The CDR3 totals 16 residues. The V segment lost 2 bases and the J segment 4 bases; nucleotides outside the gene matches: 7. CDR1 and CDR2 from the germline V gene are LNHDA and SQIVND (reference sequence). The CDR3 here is CASSIKFGTDNEKLFF. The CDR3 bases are TGTGCCAGTAGTATAAAGTTCGGGACAGATAATGAAAAACTGTTTTTT.

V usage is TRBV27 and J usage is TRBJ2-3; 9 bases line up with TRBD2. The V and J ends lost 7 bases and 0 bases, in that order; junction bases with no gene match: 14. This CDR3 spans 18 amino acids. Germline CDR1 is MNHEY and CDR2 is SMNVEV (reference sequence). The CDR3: CASTRRAGGDSSTDTQYF. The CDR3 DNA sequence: TGTGCCAGCACCCGGCGAGCGGGGGGCGATTCTAGCACAGATACGCAGTATTTT.

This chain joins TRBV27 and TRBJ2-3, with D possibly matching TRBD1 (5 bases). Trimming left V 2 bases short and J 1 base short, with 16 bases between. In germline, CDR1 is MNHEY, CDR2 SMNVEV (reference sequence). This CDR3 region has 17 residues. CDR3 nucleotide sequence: TGTGCCAGCAGTTTAGCGCCACAGGCCCTTGGCACAGATACGCAGTATTTT. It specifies CASSLAPQALGTDTQYF.

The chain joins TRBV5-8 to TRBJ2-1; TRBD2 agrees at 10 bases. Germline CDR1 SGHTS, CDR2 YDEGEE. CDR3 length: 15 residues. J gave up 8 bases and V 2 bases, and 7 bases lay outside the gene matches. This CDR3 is CASSLTSGVGHEQFF. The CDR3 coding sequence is TGTGCCAGCAGCTTAACTAGCGGGGTCGGTCATGAGCAGTTCTTC.

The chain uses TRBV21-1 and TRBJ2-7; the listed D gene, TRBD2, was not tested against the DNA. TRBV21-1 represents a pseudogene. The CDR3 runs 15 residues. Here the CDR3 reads CASSRGRESTYEQYF. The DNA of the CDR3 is TGTGCCAGCAGCAGAGGACGGGAGTCGACCTACGAGCAGTACTTC.

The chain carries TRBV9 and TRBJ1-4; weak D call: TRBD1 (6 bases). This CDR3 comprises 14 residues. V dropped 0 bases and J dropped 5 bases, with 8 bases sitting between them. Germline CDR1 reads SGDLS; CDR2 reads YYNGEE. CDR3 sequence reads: CASSVGTANEKLFF. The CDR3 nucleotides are TGTGCCAGCAGCGTAGGGACAGCAAATGAAAAACTGTTTTTT.

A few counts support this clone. The CDR3 bases are TGTGCCAGCAGGAACAGGGACTATGGCTACACCTTC. Amino acid sequence: CASRNRDYGYTF. The chain has TRBV7-9 and TRBJ1-2; the D gene is possibly TRBD1 (6 bases). CDR1 and CDR2 from the germline V gene are SEHNR and FQNEAQ (reference sequence). CDR3 length equals 12 residues. The V end was cut by 6 bases, the J end by 3 bases, with 8 bases between.

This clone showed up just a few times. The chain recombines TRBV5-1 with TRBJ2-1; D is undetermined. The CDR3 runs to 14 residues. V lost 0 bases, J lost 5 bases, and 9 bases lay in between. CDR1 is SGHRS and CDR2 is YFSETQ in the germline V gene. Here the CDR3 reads CASSLAAGDNEQFF. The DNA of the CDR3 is TGCGCCAGCAGCTTGGCGGCAGGCGACAATGAGCAGTTCTTC.

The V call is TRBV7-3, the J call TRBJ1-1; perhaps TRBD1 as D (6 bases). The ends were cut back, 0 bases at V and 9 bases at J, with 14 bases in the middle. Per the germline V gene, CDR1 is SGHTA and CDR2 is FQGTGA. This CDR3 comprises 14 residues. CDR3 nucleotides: TGTGCCAGCAGCTTAACTAGGGGGAACGGTAAAGCTTTCTTT. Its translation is CASSLTRGNGKAFF.